These T cell receptor beta chains were read from a single sample in a study of cytomegalovirus exposure and HLA in healthy donors. TCRdb keeps only in-frame clones here, not all; method: immunoSEQ multiplex PCR. The sample records about 150,000 clones, 84% being singletons. The sequenced sample was PBMCs. The receptors were sampled from a boy under 10 years old in good health and CMV-seronegative. Each CDR3 is given with its conserved first and last residue. Each record gives: clone size, V gene, D gene, J gene, CDR3 DNA, CDR3 protein. The D gene is left open where the match is weak. Size values are once, few and many counts, or a class for expanded clones, and some rows have none.

clone size: NA; V gene: TRBV1; D gene: NA; J gene: TRBJ2-2; CDR3 DNA: TGCACCAGCAGCGCCTACCAACTAGCGGGAGGCCTTATGAACACCGGGGAGCTGTTTTTT; CDR3 protein: CTSSAYQLAGGLMNTGELFF
clone size: once; V gene: TRBV10-2; D gene: TRBD2; J gene: TRBJ2-3; CDR3 DNA: TGCGCCAGCAGTGAGTCGCCTAGCGGGAGGGCCGGGTATTTT; CDR3 protein: CASSESPSGRAGYF
clone size: NA; V gene: TRBV10-3; D gene: NA; J gene: TRBJ1-3; CDR3 DNA: TGTGCCATCAGTGATATTGGGGGCTCAGGTGGAAACACCATATATTTT; CDR3 protein: CAISDIGGSGGNTIYF
clone size: NA; V gene: TRBV18; D gene: TRBD2; J gene: TRBJ2-4; CDR3 DNA: TGTGCCAGCTCACCACTAGCGGGAGAGGGCAAAAACATTCAGTACTTC; CDR3 protein: CASSPLAGEGKNIQYF
clone size: NA; V gene: TRBV10-1; D gene: TRBD2; J gene: TRBJ2-1; CDR3 DNA: TGCGCCAGCAGGAAGCGGGAGGGCCCTGGTGAGCAGTTCTTC; CDR3 protein: CASRKREGPGEQFF
clone size: NA; V gene: TRBV27; D gene: NA; J gene: TRBJ2-7; CDR3 DNA: TGTGCCAGCAGTTGGGCAGGGGTTGGGTACGAGCAGTACTTC; CDR3 protein: CASSWAGVGYEQYF
clone size: few; V gene: TRBV7-9; D gene: NA; J gene: TRBJ2-2; CDR3 DNA: TGTGCCAGCAGCGTCGACTCTGGGGAGCTGTTTTTT; CDR3 protein: CASSVDSGELFF
clone size: NA; V gene: TRBV7-2; D gene: TRBD1; J gene: TRBJ2-7; CDR3 DNA: TGTGCCAGCAGCCGTATCAGACAGGGGGCAATCTACGAGCAGTACTTC; CDR3 protein: CASSRIRQGAIYEQYF
clone size: NA; V gene: TRBV5-1; D gene: NA; J gene: TRBJ2-7; CDR3 DNA: TGCGCCAGCAGCCAGACTAGAGACCCCTACGAGCAGTACTTC; CDR3 protein: CASSQTRDPYEQYF
clone size: NA; V gene: TRBV6-5; D gene: TRBD1; J gene: TRBJ1-1; CDR3 DNA: TGTGCCAGCAGTTACGCGGGACAGCGACCCACTGAAGCTTTCTTT; CDR3 protein: CASSYAGQRPTEAFF
clone size: NA; V gene: TRBV10-3; D gene: TRBD1; J gene: TRBJ1-5; CDR3 DNA: TGTGCCATCAGTGAGGGGACAGGGAATCAGCCCCAGCATTTT; CDR3 protein: CAISEGTGNQPQHF
clone size: NA; V gene: TRBV6-5; D gene: NA; J gene: TRBJ1-1; CDR3 DNA: TGTGCCATCCAGCGAGAACTGAACACTGAAGCTTTCTTT; CDR3 protein: CAIQRELNTEAFF
clone size: NA; V gene: TRBV6-1; D gene: TRBD1; J gene: TRBJ1-4; CDR3 DNA: TGTGCCAGCAGTAACAGGGGACCCACTAATGAAAAACTGTTTTTT; CDR3 protein: CASSNRGPTNEKLFF
clone size: NA; V gene: TRBV7-8; D gene: TRBD1; J gene: TRBJ1-4; CDR3 DNA: TGTGCCAGCAGCTTTAGCGGTGGACAGGGGAGGTGGTATGAAAAACTGTTTTTT; CDR3 protein: CASSFSGGQGRWYEKLFF
clone size: NA; V gene: TRBV2; D gene: NA; J gene: TRBJ2-1; CDR3 DNA: TGTGCCAGCAGTGAGTCTGTTGTACAGACAAACAATGAGCAGTTCTTC; CDR3 protein: CASSESVVQTNNEQFF
clone size: NA; V gene: TRBV5-1; D gene: NA; J gene: TRBJ1-2; CDR3 DNA: TGCGCCAGCAGCTTGGTGGCAGAACCTTATGGCTACACCTTC; CDR3 protein: CASSLVAEPYGYTF
clone size: NA; V gene: TRBV28; D gene: NA; J gene: TRBJ2-3; CDR3 DNA: TGTGCCATCTACGACAGGATTACGCAGTATTTT; CDR3 protein: CAIYDRITQYF
clone size: once; V gene: TRBV4-1; D gene: TRBD1; J gene: TRBJ1-4; CDR3 DNA: TGCGCCAGCAGCCAAGCTCATTCGGGACAGGGGGCAACTAATGAAAAACTGTTTTTT; CDR3 protein: CASSQAHSGQGATNEKLFF
clone size: NA; V gene: TRBV7-9; D gene: TRBD1; J gene: TRBJ2-1; CDR3 DNA: TGTGCCAGCAGCTTAGCGCAGACAGGGCATGATGAGCAGTTCTTC; CDR3 protein: CASSLAQTGHDEQFF
clone size: NA; V gene: TRBV2; D gene: TRBD1; J gene: TRBJ1-2; CDR3 DNA: TGTGCCAGCAAAGGGACAGGGGGCGTTGGCTACACCTTC; CDR3 protein: CASKGTGGVGYTF